The text below deals with one T cell receptor beta chain. There is no known antigen for this receptor. No qualities accompany the bases; no much larger clone lies one base away. Library preparation was by PCR. TCRdb records HiSeq X Ten as the sequencer. TCRdb reprocessed the public reads (quality trimming at Q25 with fastp, clone calling with MiXCR) and kept in-frame beta chains. Every distinct CDR3 protein forms one entry, paired with its most common genes and DNA. The table for this sample lists about 5,500 distinct CDR3 sequences; almost 50% of them were counted only once. The ten largest clones represent roughly 84% of the sample. Donors were patients with localized lung adenocarcinoma, a subtype of non-small cell lung cancer. Samples were obtained from the margins of localized lung adenocarcinomas. For TCR repertoire analysis, CD8+ T cells from tumor tissue were profiled separately from CD4+ T cells.

This entry belongs to a study of CD4 and CD8 cells across lung adenocarcinoma regions (dated by TCRdb to the late 2010s). Looking at the study overall: Intratumor heterogeneity of the T cell receptor repertoire was examined by comparing tumor centers with tumor margins.

The junction shows trimming of 4 bases on V and 5 bases on J, plus 14 bases between the germline ends. The CDR3 spans 14 residues, from the cysteine through the phenylalanine. Just the 42-base CDR3 DNA is kept, in frame starting at base 1. Sequences ENHRY (CDR1) and SYGVKD (CDR2) are obtained from the germline V gene. The sequence was obtained from a male donor with lung adenocarcinoma. The CD4 and CD8 labels of this study may be unreliable. The chain is encoded by TRBV10-3 joined to TRBJ2-5, with the D call perhaps TRBD1 or TRBD2, as 5 bases match in each case. The sample was CD8+ T cells from the margin of a lung tumor. The intended sense of this specimen's cell subset or site label: tumor margin region. Here the CDR3 is given as CAISGTQGAETQYF. The DNA sequence is TGTGCCATCAGTGGGACTCAGGGAGCGGAGACCCAGTACTTC.